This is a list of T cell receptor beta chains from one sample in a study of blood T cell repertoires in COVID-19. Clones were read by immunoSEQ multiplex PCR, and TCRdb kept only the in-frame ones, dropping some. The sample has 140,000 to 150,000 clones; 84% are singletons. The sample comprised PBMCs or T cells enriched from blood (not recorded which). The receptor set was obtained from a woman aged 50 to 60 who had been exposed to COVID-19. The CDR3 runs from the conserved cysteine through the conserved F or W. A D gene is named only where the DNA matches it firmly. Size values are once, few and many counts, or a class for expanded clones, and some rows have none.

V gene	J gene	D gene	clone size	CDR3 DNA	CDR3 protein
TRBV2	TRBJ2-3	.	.	TGTGCCAGCAGCCCCGGTTCCCCCACAGATACGCAGTATTTT	CASSPGSPTDTQYF
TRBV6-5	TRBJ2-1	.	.	TGTGCCAGCAGTTACTCTCGACTAGGTAATGAGCAGTTCTTC	CASSYSRLGNEQFF
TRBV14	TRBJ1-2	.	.	TGTGCCAGCAGCCCAGGGGTTCTCGGCTATGGCTACACCTTC	CASSPGVLGYGYTF
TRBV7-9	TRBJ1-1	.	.	TGTGCCAGCAGCACGATCGGGAACACTGAAGCTTTCTTT	CASSTIGNTEAFF
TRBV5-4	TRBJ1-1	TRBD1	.	TGTGCCAGCAGCTTTCGGACAGGGCTGAACACTGAAGCTTTCTTT	CASSFRTGLNTEAFF
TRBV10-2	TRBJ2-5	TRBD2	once	TGCGCCAGCCGCGGACTAGCGGGCCTCCAAGAGACCCAGTACTTC	CASRGLAGLQETQYF
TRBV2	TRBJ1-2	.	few	TGTGCCAGCACCCTCTTAGCTAGCTACACCTTC	CASTLLASYTF
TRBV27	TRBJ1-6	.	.	TGTGCCAGCAATGGGGGCAGTGGAAATTCACCCCTCCACTTT	CASNGGSGNSPLHF
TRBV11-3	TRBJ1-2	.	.	TGTGCCAGCAGCCAGGGCAAGGATGGCTACACCTTC	CASSQGKDGYTF
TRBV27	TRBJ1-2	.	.	TGTGCCAGCAGCTTTTTGGGGGGGGCTCAGGGCTACACCTTC	CASSFLGGAQGYTF
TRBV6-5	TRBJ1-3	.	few	TGTGCCAGCAGTTACCTCGGGGGGACGGGAAACACCATATATTTT	CASSYLGGTGNTIYF
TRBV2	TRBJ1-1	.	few	TGTGCCAGCAGTTCGGTCAGGCGCAACACTGAAGCTTTCTTT	CASSSVRRNTEAFF
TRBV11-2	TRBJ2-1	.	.	TGTGCCAGCAGCTTAGTACTAGCAGCCTACAATGAGCAGTTCTTC	CASSLVLAAYNEQFF
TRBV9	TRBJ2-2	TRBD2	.	TGTGCCAGCAGCGTAGCTGCGGGACTATCGAACACCGGGGAGCTGTTTTTT	CASSVAAGLSNTGELFF
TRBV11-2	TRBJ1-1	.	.	TGTGCCAGCAGCCCCCTACACACTGAAGCTTTCTTT	CASSPLHTEAFF
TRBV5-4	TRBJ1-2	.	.	TGTGCCAGCAGCCCGGAGGGGGGGCGACGGAACTATGGCTACACCTTC	CASSPEGGRRNYGYTF
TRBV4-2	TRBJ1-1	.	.	TGTGCCAGCAGCCAAGACGCCCGGTTGGGACACCCTTCGAACACTGAAGCTTTCTTT	CASSQDARLGHPSNTEAFF
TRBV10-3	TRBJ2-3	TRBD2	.	TGTGCCATCAGCGGACTAGCGGGGACTCCTAGGGGCACAGATACGCAGTATTTT	CAISGLAGTPRGTDTQYF
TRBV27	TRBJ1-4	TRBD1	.	TGTGCCAGCAGTTTAAGGGGTACAGGGGGGAGAGCAACTAATGAAAAACTGTTTTTT	CASSLRGTGGRATNEKLFF
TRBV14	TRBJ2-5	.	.	TGTGCCAGCAGCCAAGAAGCGAACAGTAAATTCACAGGGTACCAAGAGACCCAGTACTTC	CASSQEANSKFTGYQETQYF
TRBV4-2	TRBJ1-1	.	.	TGTGCCAGCAGCCAAGAGCCGGGACAATACTCCGAACCGGCTTTCTTT	CASSQEPGQYSEPAFF